This T cell receptor beta chain came from a study of T cell repertoires in cytomegalovirus infection. Study details: CMV epitopes in the study were HLA-C-restricted (recently identified) and HLA-B-restricted (well studied). An indication of both CMV infection and matching HLA type came from public TCR beta signatures.

In its sample, this clonotype was seen many times. The antigen is undetermined. Whole-study findings and limits: CMV-specific TCR beta clonotypes restricted by HLA-C dominated the ex vivo response.

TCRdb passed the reads through MiXCR, listing each CDR3 protein once. The table has around 770,000 distinct CDR3 sequences, almost 30% seen once. The ends lost 3 bases at V and 2 bases at J; junction bases unmatched: 4. Germline lookup yields CDR1 DFQATT and CDR2 SNEGSKA (reference sequence). This CDR3 spans 14 amino acids. This receptor was identified in a human donor in good health (CMV status not recorded). Some clones in this sample may be carry-over from other donors' samples. Material: cultured CD8+ T cells from PBMCs, obtained from culture after CMV antigen stimulation. The chain uses TRBV20-1 and TRBJ1-3, with 7 bases that match TRBD1. The CDR3 bases are TGCAGTGCTAGCCCCACAGGGGCTGGAAACACCATATATTTT. Translated: CSASPTGAGNTIYF.